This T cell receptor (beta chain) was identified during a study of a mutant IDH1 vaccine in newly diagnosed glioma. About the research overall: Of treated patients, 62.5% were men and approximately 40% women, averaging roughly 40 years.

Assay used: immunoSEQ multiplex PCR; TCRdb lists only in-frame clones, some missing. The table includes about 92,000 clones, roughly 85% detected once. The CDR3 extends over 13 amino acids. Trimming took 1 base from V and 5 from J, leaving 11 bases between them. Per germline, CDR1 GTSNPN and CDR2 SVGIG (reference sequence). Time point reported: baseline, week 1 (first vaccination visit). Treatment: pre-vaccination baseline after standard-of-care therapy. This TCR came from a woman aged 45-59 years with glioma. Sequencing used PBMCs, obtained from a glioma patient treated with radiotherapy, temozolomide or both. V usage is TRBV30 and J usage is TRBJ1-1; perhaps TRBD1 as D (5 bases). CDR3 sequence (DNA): TGTGCCTGGAGTGGGTTGGGGCAGACTGAAGCTTTCTTT. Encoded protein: CAWSGLGQTEAFF.